This TCR beta chain originates from a study of regulatory T cells in long-lasting Graves disease. This clonotype was found many times. The sample's time point: newly diagnosed GD, antithyroid drugs for less than 3 months. Generation of the TCR library employed RNA extracted from PBMCs. Arm-PCR of CDR3 regions and iRepertoire HTBI primers were used to build TCR beta libraries. One entry per CDR3 protein results from TCRdb running MiXCR on the multiplex PCR reads. The table has roughly 500,000 distinct CDR3 sequences, 14% seen once. These sequences were also reported in another study, on T cells in Graves' hyperthyroidism and ophthalmopathy.

Here the sequenced sample was peripheral blood mononuclear cells (PBMCs), taken at new diagnosis, from a patient treated with antithyroid drugs. The receptor was derived from a woman aged 45 to 65 with Graves disease.

For the CDR3, the DNA is TGCAGTGCAACATCGGCCCAGCATTTT. Translated: CSATSAQHF. The gene calls are TRBV20-1 and TRBJ1-5; D is unresolved. This CDR3 is built from 9 residues. Germline V lookup: CDR1 DFQATT, CDR2 SNEGSKA (reference sequence). Trimming left V 6 bases short and J 11 bases short, with 8 bases between.